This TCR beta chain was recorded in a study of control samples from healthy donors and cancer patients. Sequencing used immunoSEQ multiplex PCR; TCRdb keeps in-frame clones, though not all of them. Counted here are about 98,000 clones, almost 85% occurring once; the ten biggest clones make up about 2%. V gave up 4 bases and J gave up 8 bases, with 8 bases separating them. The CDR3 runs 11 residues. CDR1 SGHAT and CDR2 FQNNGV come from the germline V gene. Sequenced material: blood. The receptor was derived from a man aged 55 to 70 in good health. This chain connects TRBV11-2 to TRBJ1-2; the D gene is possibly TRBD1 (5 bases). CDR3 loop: CASSWRGGYTF. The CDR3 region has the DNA TGTGCCAGCAGCTGGCGGGGCGGCTACACCTTC.